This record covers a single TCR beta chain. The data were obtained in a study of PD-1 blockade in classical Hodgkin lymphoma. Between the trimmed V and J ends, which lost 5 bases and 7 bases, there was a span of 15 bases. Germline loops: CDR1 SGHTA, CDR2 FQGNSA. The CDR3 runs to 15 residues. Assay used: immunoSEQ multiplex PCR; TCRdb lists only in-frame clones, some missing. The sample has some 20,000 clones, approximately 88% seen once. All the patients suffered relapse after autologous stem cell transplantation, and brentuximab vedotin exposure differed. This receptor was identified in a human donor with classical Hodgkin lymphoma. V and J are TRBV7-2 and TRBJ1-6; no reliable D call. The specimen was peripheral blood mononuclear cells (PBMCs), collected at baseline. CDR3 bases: TGTGCCAGCAGCCGGATCGGGAGCTCAAATTCACCCCTCCACTTT. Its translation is CASSRIGSSNSPLHF.